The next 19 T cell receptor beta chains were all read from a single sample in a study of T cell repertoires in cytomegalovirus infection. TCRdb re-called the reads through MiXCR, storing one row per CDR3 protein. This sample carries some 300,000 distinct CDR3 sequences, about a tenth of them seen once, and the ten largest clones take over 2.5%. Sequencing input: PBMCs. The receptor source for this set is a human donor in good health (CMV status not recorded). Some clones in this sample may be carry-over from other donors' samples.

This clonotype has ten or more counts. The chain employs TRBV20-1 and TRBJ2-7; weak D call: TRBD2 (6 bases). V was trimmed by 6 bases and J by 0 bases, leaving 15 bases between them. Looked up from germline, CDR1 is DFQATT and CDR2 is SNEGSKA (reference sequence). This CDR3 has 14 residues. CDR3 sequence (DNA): TGCAGTGCCAGCCGGGACTCCGTCTCCTACGAGCAGTACTTC. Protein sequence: CSASRDSVSYEQYF.

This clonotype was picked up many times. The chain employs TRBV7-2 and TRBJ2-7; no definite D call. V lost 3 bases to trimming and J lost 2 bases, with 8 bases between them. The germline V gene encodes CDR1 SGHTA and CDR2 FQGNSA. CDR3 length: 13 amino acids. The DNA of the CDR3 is TGTGCCAGCAGCTTTGGCGGAGCCTACGAGCAGTACGTC. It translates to CASSFGGAYEQYV.

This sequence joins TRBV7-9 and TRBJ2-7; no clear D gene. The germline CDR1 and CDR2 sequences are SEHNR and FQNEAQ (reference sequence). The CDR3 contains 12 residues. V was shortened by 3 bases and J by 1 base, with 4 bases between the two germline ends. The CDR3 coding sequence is TGTGCCAGCAGCTTGCGTTCCTACGAGCAGTACGTC. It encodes CASSLRSYEQYV.

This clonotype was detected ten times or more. CDR3 DNA: TGTGCCAGCAGTTCAGCCGGGTTCGGCCCCTACGAGCAGTACGTC. This sequence encodes CASSSAGFGPYEQYV. The chain recombines TRBV6-2 or TRBV6-3 with TRBJ2-7, with D unresolved. The CDR3 runs 15 residues. V was shortened by 4 bases and J by 2 bases, with 15 bases between the two germline ends. The germline V gene has CDR1 MNHEY and CDR2 SVGEGT.

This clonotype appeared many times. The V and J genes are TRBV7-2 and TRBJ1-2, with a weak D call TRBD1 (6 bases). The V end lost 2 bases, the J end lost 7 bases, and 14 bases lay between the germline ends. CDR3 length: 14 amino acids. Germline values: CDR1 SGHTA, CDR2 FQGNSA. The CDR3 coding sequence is TGTGCCAGCAGCTTATTCGAACAGGGATCTGGCTACACCTTC. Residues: CASSLFEQGSGYTF.

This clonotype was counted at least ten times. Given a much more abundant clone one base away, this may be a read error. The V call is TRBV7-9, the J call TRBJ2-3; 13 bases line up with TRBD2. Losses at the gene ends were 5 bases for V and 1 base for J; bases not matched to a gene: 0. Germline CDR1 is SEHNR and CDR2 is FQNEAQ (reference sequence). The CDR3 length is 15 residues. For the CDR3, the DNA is TGTGCCAGCAGCGGACTAGCGGGGGGCACAGATACGCAGTATTTT. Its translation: CASSGLAGGTDTQYF.

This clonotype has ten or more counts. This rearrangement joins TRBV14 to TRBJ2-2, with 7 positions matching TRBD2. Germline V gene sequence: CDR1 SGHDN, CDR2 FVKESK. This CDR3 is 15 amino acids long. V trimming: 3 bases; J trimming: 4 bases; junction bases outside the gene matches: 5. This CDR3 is CASSQGLAVTGELFF. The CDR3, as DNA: TGTGCCAGCAGCCAGGGGCTAGCGGTCACCGGGGAGCTGTTTTTT.

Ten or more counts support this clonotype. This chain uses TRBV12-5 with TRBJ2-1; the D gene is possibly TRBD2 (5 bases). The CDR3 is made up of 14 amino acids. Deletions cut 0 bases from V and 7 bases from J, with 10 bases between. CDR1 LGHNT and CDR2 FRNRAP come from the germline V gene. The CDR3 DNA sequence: TGTGCTAGTGGTTTGGTTGGACTGACGAATGAGCAGTTCTTC. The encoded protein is CASGLVGLTNEQFF.

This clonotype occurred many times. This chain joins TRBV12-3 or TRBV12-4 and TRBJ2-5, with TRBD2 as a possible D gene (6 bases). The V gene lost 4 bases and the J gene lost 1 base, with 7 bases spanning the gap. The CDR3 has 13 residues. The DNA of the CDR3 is TGTGCCAGCAGTTCTAGCGCCCAAGAGACCCAGTACTTC. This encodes CASSSSAQETQYF.

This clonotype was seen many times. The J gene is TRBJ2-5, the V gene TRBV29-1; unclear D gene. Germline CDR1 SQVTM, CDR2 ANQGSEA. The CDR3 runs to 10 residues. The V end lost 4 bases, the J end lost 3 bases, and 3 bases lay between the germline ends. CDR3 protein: CSVGEETQYF. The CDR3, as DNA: TGCAGCGTTGGAGAAGAGACCCAGTACTTC. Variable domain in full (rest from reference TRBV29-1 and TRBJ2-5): SAVISQKPSRDICQRGTSLTIQCQVDSQVTMMFWYRQQPGQSLTLIATANQGSEATYESGFVIDKFPISRPNLTFSTLTVSNMSPEDSSIYLCSVGEETQYFGPGTRLLVL.

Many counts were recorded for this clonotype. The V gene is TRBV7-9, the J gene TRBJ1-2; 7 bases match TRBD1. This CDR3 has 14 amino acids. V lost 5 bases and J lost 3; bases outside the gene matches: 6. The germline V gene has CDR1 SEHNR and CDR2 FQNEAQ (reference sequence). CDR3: CASSHGQAHYGYTF. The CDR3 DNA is TGTGCCAGCAGCCACGGACAGGCCCACTATGGCTACACCTTC.

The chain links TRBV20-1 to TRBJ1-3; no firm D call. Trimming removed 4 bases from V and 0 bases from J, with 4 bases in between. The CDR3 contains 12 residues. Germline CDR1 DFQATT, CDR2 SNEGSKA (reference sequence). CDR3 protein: CSAKHSGNTIYF. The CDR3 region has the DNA TGCAGTGCTAAACACTCTGGAAACACCATATATTTT.

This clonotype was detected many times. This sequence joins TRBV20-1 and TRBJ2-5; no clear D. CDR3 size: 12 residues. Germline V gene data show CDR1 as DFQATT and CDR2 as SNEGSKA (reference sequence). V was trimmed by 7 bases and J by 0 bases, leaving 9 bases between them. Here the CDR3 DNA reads TGCAGTGTGGTGCGGAACCAAGAGACCCAGTACTTC. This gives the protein CSVVRNQETQYF.

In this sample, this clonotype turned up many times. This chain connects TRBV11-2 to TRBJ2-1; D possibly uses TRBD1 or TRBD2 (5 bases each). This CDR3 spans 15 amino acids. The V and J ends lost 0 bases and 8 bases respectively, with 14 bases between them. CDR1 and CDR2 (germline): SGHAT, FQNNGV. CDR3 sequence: CASSLDRWGSHEQFF. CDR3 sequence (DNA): TGTGCCAGCAGCTTAGATCGTTGGGGGTCCCATGAGCAGTTCTTC. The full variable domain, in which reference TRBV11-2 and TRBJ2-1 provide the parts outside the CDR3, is EAGVAQSPRYKIIEKRQSVAFWCNPISGHATLYWYQQILGQGPKLLIQFQNNGVVDDSQLPKDRFSAERLKGVDSTLKIQPAKLEDSAVYLCASSLDRWGSHEQFFGPGTRLTVL.

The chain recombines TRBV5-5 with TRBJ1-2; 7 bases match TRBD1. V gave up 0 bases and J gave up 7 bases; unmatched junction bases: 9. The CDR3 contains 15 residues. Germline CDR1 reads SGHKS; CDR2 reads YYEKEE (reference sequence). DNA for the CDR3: TGTGCCAGCAGCTTGGACAGGGGAGGATACGGTGGCTACACCTTC. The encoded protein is CASSLDRGGYGGYTF. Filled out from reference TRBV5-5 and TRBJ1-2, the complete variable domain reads DAGVTQSPTHLIKTRGQQVTLRCSPISGHKSVSWYQQVLGQGPQFIFQYYEKEERGRGNFPDRFSARQFPNYSSELNVNALLLGDSALYLCASSLDRGGYGGYTFGSGTRLTVV.

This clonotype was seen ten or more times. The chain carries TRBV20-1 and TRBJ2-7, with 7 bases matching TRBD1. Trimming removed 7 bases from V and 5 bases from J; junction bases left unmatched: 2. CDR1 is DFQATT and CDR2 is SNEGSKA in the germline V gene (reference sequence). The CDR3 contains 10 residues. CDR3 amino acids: CSGQGHEQYF. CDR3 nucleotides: TGCAGTGGACAGGGCCACGAGCAGTACTTC.

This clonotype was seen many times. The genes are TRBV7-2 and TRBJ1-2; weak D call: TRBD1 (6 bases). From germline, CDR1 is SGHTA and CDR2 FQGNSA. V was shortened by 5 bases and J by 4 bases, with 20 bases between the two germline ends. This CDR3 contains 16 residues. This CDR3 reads CASSGKTGMNPYGYTF. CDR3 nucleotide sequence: TGTGCCAGCAGCGGCAAAACAGGGATGAATCCCTATGGCTACACCTTC.

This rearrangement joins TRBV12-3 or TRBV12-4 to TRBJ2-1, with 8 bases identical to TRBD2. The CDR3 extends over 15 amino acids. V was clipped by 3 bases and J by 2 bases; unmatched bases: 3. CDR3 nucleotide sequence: TGTGCCAGCAGTTTCTCGGGGGGGCCCTACAATGAGCAGTTCTTC. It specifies CASSFSGGPYNEQFF.

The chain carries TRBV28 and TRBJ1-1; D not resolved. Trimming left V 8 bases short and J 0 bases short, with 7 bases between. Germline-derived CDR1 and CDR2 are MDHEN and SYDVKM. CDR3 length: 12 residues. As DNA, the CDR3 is TGTGCCAGCCTCCAGGTGAACACTGAAGCTTTCTTT. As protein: CASLQVNTEAFF.